This record looks at one T cell receptor (beta chain) sequence and its context. The assay was immunoSEQ multiplex PCR, and TCRdb's table has in-frame clones only and misses some. The sample carries approximately 80,000 clones, roughly 86% recorded once. This record comes from a study of blood T cell repertoires in COVID-19. Study-level information: Donors in the United States, Italy and Spain gave samples during acute or convalescent COVID-19. T cells, B-cell-depleted T cells, or PBMCs supplied cDNA or gDNA.

Sequencing used peripheral blood. This TCR was recovered from a man between 40 and 49 years old with acute or convalescent COVID-19.

The CDR3: CASSSTDREYF. The CDR3 DNA reads TGTGCCAGCAGTTCCACGGACAGGGAGTACTTC. The chain couples TRBV6-5 to TRBJ2-7; 8 bases agree with TRBD1. Germline lookup yields CDR1 MNHEY and CDR2 SVGAGI. CDR3 length: 11 residues. J lost 11 bases, V lost 4 bases, and 4 bases had no gene match.